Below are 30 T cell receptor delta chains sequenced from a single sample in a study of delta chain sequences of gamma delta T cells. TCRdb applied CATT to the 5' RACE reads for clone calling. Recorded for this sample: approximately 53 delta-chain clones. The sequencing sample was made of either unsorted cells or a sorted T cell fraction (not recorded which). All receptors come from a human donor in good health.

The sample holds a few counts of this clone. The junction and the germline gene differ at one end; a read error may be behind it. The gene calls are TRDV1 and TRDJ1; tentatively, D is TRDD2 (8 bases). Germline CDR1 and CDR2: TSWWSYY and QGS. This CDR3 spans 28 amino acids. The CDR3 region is CARGEPIPPGVFLPNSVLGSSYTDKLIF. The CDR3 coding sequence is TGTGCTCGTGGGGAACCGATTCCCCCGGGGGTCTTCCTACCCAACTCTGTACTGGGGTCCTCATACACCGATAAACTCATCTTT.

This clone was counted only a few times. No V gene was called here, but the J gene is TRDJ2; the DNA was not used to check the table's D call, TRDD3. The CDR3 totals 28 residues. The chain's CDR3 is CSGINAEFVQLESWGHCAFPSPTAQLFF. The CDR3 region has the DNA TGCAGTGGTATCAACGCAGAGTTTGTTCAGCTGGAGTCTTGGGGGCATTGTGCCTTCCCCTCACCGACAGCACAACTCTTCTTT.

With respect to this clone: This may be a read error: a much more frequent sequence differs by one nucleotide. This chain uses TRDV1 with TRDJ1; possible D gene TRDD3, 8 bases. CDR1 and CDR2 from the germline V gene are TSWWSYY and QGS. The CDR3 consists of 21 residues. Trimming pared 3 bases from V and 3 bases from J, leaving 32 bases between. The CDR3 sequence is CALGDRFLRLSWGKHPDKLIF. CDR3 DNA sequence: TGTGCTCTTGGGGATCGATTCCTACGTTTGAGCTGGGGGAAACACCCCGATAAACTCATCTTT.

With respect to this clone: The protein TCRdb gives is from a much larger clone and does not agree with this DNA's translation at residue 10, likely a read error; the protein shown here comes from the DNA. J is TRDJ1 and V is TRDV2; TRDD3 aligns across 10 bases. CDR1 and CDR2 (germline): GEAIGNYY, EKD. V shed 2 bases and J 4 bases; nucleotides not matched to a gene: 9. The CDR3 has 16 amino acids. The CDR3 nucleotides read TGTGCCTGTGACAGCGTACTGGGGGATCCGGTCGATAAACTCATCTTT. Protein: CACDSVLGDPVDKLIF.

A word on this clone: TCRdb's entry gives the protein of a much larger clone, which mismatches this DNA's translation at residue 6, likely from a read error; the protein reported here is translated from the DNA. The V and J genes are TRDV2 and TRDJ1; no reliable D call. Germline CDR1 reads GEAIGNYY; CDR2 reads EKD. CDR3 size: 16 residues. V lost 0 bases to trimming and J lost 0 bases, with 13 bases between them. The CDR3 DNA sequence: TGTGCCTGTGACACCCGTTGGAAGCCCAACACCGATAAACTCATCTTT. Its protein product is CACDTRWKPNTDKLIF.

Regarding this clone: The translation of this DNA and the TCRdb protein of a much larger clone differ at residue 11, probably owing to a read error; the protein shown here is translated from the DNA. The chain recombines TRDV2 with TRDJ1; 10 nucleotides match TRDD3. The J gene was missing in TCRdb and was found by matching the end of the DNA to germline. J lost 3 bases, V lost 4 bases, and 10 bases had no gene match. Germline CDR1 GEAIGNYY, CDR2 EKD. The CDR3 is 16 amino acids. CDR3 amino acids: CACDVLGDSHPDKLIF. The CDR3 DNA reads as TGTGCCTGTGATGTACTGGGGGATTCTCACCCCGATAAACTCATCTTT.

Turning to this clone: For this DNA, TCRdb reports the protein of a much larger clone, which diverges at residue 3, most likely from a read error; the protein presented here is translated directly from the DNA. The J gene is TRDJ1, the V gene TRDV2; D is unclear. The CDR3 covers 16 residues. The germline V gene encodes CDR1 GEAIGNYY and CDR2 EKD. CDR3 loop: CARDTLWKPNTDKLIF. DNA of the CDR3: TGTGCCCGTGACACCCTTTGGAAGCCCAACACCGATAAACTCATCTTT.

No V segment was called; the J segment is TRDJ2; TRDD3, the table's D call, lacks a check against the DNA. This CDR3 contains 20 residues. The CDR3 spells CSAGVLGHCAFPSPTAQLFF. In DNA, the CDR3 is TGTTCAGCTGGAGTCTTGGGGCATTGTGCCTTCCCCTCACCGACAGCACAACTCTTCTTT.

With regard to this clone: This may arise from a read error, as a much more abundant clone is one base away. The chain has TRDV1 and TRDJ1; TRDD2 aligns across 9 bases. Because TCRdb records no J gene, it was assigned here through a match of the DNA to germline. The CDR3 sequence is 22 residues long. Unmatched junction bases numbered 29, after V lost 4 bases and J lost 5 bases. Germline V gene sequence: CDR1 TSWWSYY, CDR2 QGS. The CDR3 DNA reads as TGTGCTCTTGGGGGCATACCTTCCTACGGGTTGTTGGGGGAGACGCGGAGGGATAAACTCATCTTT. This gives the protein CALGGIPSYGLLGETRRDKLIF.

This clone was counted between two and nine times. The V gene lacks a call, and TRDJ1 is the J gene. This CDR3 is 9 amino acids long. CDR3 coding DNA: TGTTCAGCTGGAGTCTTGGGGATCTTT. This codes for CSAGVLGIF.

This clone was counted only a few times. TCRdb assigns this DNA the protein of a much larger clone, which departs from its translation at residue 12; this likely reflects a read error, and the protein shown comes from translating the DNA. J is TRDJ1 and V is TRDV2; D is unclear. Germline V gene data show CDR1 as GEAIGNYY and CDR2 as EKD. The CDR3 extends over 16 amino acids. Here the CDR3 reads CACDTLWKPNTYKLIF. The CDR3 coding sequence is TGTGCCTGTGACACCCTTTGGAAGCCCAACACCTATAAACTCATCTTT.

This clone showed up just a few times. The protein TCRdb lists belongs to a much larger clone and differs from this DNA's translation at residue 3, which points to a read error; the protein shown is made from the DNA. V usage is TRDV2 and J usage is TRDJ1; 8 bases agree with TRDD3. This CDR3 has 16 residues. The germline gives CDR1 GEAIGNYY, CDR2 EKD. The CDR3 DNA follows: TGTGCCGGTGACCGACTGGGGGGTAGAACCACCGATAAACTCATCTTT. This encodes CAGDRLGGRTTDKLIF.

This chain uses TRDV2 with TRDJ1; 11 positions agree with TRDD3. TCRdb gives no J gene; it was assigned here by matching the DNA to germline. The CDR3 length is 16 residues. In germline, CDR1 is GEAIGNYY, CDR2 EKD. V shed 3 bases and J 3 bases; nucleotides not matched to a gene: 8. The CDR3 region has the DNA TGTGCCTGTGACCTGGTACTGGGGGATAAAGCCGATAAACTCATCTTT. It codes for CACDLVLGDKADKLIF.

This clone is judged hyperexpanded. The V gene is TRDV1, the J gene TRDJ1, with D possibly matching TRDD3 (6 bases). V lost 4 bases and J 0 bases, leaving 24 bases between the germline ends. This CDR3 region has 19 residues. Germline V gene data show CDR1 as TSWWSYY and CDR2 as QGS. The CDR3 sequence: CALGALGHGGKDYTDKLIF. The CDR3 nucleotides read TGTGCTCTTGGGGCCCTCGGACACGGGGGGAAGGACTACACCGATAAACTCATCTTT.

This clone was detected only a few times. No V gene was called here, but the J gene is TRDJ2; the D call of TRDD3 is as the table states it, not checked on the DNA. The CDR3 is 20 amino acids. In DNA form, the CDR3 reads TGTTCAGCTGGAGTCTTGGGGGCATTGTGCCTCCCCTCACCGACAGCACAACTCTTCTTT. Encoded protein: CSAGVLGALCLPSPTAQLFF.

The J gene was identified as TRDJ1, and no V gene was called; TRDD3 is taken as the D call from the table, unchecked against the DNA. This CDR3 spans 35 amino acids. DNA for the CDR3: TGTGCTTCCGATCTACAAGCAGTGGTATCAACGCAGAGTGAACTTCGTTTACCTCTTGGGGGCTTTTACTGGGGGATTAATGAACGGACCGATAAACTCATCTTT. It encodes CASDLQAVVSTQSELRLPLGGFYWGINERTDKLIF.

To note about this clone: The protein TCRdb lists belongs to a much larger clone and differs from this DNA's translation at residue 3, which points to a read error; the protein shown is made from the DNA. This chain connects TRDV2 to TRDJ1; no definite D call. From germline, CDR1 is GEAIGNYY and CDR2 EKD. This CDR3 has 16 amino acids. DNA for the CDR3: TGTGCCTCTGACACCCTTTGGAAGCCCAACACCGATAAACTCATCTTT. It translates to CASDTLWKPNTDKLIF.

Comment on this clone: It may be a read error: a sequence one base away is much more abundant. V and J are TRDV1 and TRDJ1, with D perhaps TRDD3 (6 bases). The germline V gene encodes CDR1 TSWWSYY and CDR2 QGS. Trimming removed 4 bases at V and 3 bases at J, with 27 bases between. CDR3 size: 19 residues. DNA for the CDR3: TGTGCTCTTGGGGCCCTCGGACACGGGGGGAAGGACTACCCCGATAAACTCATCTTT. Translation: CALGALGHGGKDYPDKLIF.

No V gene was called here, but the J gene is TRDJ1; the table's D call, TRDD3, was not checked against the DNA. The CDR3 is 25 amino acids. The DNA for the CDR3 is TGCAGTGGTATCAACGCAGAGTTTTTTGTGGTCTACTCTTGGGGTACGCCCGAGTACACCGATAAACTCATCTTT. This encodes CSGINAEFFVVYSWGTPEYTDKLIF.

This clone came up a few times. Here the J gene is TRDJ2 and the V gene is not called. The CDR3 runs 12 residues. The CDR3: CAIPSPTAQLFF. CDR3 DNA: TGTGCCATCCCCTCACCGACAGCACAACTCTTCTTT.

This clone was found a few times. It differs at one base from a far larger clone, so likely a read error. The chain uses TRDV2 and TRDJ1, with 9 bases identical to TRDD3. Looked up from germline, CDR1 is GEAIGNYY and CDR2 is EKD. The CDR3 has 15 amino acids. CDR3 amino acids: CAWDTVGDKADKLIF. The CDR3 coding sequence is TGTGCCTGGGACACCGTGGGGGATAAAGCCGATAAACTCATCTTT.

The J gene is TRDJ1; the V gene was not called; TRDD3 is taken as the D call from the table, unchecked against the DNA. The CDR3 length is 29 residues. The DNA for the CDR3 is TGCAGCGTGTGCTCTTCCGATCTCACTCTATCCGACAAGCAGTGGTATCAACGCAGAGTTTCCTCGCCTGCTCTCTTGGGGATCTTT. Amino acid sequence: CSVCSSDLTLSDKQWYQRRVSSPALLGIF.

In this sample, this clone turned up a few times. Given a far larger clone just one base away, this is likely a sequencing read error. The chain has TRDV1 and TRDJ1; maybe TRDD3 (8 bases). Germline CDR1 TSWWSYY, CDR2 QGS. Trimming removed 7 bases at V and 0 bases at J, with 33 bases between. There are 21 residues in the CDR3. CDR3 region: CALVDRFLRLSWGKHTDKLIF. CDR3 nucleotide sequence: TGTGCTCTTGTGGATCGATTCCTACGTTTGAGCTGGGGGAAACACACCGATAAACTCATCTTT.

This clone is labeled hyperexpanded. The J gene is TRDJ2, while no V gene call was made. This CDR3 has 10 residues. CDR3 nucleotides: TGTAGTGCTTTGACAGCACAACTCTTCTTT. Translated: CSALTAQLFF.

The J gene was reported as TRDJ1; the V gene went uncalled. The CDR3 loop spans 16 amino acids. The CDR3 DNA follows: TGTGCCTGTGAAAAAAGGGGGACGCCCAACACCGATAAACTCATCTTT. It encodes CACEKRGTPNTDKLIF.

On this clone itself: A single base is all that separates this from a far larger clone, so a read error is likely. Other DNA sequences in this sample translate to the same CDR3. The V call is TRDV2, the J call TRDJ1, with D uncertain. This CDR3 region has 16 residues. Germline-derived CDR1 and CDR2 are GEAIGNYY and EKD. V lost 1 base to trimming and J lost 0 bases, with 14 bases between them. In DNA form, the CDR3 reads TGTGCCTGTGACACTCTTTGGAAGCCCAACACCGATAAACTCATCTTT. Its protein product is CACDTLWKPNTDKLIF.

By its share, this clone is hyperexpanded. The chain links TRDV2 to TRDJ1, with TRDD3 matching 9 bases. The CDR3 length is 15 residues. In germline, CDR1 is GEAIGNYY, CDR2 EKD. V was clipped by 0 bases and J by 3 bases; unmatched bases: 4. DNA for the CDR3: TGTGCCTGTGACACCGTGGGGGATAAAGCCGATAAACTCATCTTT. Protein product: CACDTVGDKADKLIF.

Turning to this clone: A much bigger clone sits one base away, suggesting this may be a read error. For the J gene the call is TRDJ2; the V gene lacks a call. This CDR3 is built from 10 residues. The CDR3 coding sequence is TGTAGTGCTTTGTCAGCACAACTCTTCTTT. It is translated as CSALSAQLFF.

The chain's CDR3 is CASDLTLSDKQWYQRRVHCAFLRGGIRATDKLIF. The CDR3 coding sequence is TGTGCTTCCGATCTCACTCTATCCGACAAGCAGTGGTATCAACGCAGAGTTCATTGTGCCTTCCTACGTGGGGGGATACGGGCCACCGATAAACTCATCTTT. For the J gene the call is TRDJ1; the V gene lacks a call; TRDD3 was called by the table and not checked on the DNA. This CDR3 is 34 amino acids long.

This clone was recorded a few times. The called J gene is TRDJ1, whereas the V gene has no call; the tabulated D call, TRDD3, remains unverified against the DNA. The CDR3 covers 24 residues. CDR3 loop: CSGINAESARLTSWGGYNTDKLIF. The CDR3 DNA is TGCAGTGGTATCAACGCAGAGTCAGCTCGTCTGACCTCTTGGGGGGGTTACAACACCGATAAACTCATCTTT.